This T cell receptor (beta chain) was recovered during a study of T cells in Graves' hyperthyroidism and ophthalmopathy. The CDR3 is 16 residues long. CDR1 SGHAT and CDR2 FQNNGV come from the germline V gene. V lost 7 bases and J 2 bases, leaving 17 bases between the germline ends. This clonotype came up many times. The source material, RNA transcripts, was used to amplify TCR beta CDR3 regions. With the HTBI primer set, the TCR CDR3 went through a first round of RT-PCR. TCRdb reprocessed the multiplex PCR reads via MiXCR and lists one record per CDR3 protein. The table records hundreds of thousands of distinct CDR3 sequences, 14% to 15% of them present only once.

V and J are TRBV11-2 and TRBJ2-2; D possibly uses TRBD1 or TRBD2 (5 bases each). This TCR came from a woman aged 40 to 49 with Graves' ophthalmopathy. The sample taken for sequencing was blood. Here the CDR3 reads CASTLTGPGNTGELFF. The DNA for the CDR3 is TGTGCCAGCACCCTAACGGGACCGGGCAACACCGGGGAGCTGTTTTTT.